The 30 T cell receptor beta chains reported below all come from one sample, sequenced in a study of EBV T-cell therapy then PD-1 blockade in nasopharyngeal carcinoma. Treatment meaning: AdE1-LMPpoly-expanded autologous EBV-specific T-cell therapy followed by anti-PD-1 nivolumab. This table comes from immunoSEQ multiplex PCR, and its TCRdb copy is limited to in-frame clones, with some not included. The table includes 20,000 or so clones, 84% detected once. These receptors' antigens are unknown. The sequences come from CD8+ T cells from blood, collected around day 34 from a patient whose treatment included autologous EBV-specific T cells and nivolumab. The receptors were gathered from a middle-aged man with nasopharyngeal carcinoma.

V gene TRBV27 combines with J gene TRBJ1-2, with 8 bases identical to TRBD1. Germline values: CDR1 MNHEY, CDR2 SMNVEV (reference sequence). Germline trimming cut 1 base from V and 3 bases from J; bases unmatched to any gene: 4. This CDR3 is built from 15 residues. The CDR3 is CASSLYQGADYGYTF. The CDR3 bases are TGTGCCAGCAGTTTATATCAGGGGGCCGACTATGGCTACACCTTC.

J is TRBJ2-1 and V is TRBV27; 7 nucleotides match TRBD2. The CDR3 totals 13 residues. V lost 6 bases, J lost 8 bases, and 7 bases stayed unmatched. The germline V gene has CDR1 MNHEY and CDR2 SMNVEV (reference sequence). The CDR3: CASSRLAGDEQFF. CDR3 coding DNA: TGTGCCAGCAGCCGACTAGCAGGTGATGAGCAGTTCTTC.

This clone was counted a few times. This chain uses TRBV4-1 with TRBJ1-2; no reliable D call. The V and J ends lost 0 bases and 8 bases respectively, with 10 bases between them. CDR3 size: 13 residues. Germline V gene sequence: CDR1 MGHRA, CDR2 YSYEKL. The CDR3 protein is CASSQDPPAGYTF. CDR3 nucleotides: TGCGCCAGCAGCCAAGATCCACCGGCGGGCTACACCTTC.

CDR3 residues: CASSQVAGNTEAFF. The CDR3 region has the DNA TGTGCCAGCAGCCAAGTTGCAGGGAACACTGAAGCTTTCTTT. The chain employs TRBV3-1 (or the pseudogene TRBV3-2) and TRBJ1-1; no firm D call. The CDR3 consists of 14 residues. V dropped 1 base and J dropped 1 base, with 7 bases sitting between them. The germline V gene encodes CDR1 LGHDT and CDR2 YNNKEL (reference sequence).

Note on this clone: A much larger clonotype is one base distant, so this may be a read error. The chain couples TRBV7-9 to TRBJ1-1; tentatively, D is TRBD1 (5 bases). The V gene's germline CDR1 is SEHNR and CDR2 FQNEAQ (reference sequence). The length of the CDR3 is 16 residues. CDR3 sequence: CASSSLSGGWNTKAFF. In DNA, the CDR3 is TGTGCCAGCAGCAGTCTTTCTGGGGGGTGGAACACTAAAGCTTTCTTT.

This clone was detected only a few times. The CDR3: CASSPGTGYYGYTF. In nucleotides, the CDR3 is TGTGCCAGCAGTCCAGGGACAGGGTACTATGGCTACACCTTC. The chain joins TRBV28 to TRBJ1-2; 9 bases map to TRBD1. After removal of 5 bases from V and 3 bases from J, the junction contained 4 bases not matched to a gene. CDR1 and CDR2 from the germline V gene are MDHEN and SYDVKM. The CDR3 spans 14 residues.

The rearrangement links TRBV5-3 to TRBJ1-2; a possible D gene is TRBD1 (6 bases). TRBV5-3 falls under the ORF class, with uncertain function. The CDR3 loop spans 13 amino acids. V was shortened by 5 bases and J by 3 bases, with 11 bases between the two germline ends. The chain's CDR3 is CARSKGHHYGYTF. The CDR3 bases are TGTGCCAGAAGTAAGGGACATCACTATGGCTACACCTTC.

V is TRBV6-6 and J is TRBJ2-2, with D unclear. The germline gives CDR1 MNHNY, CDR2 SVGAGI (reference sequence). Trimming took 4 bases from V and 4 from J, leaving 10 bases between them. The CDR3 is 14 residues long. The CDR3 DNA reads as TGTGCCAGCAGTTTTTCAAGGCTCACCGGGGAGCTGTTTTTT. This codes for CASSFSRLTGELFF.

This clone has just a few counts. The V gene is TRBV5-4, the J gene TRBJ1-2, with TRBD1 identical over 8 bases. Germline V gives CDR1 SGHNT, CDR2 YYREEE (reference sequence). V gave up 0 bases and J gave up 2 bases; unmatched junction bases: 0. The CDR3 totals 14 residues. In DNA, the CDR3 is TGTGCCAGCAGCTTGGGGACAGGGAACTATGGCTACACCTTC. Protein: CASSLGTGNYGYTF.

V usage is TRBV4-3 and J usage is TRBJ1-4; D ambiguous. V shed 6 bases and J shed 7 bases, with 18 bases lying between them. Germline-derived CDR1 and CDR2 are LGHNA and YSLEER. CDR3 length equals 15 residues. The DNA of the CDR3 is TGCGCCAGCAGTCCCTCAAACCTACTACCTGAAAAACTGTTTTTT. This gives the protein CASSPSNLLPEKLFF.

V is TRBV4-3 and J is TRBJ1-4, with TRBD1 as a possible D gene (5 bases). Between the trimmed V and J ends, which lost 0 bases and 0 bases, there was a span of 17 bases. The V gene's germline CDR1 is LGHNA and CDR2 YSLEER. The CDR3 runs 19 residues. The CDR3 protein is CASSQDSIPQGATNEKLFF. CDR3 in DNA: TGCGCCAGCAGCCAAGATTCGATCCCCCAAGGGGCAACTAATGAAAAACTGTTTTTT.

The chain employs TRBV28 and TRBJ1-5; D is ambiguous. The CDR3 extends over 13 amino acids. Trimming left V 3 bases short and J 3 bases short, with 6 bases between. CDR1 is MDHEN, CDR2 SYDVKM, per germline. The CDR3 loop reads CASSLGYNQPQHF. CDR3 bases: TGTGCCAGCAGTTTGGGTTACAATCAGCCCCAGCATTTT.

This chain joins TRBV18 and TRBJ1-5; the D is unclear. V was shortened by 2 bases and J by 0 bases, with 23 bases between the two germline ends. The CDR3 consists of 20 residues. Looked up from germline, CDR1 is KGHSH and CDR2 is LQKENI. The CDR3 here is CASSPYYEGRGLYSNQPQHF. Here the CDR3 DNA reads TGTGCCAGCTCACCATACTACGAAGGGAGAGGCTTATATAGCAATCAGCCCCAGCATTTT. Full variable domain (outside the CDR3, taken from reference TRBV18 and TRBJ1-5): NAGVMQNPRHLVRRRGQEARLRCSPMKGHSHVYWYRQLPEEGLKFMVYLQKENIIDESGMPKERFSAEFPKEGPSILRIQQVVRGDSAAYFCASSPYYEGRGLYSNQPQHFGDGTRLSIL.

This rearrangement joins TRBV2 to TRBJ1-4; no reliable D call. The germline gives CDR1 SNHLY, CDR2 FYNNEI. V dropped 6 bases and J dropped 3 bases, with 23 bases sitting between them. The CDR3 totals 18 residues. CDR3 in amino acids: CASRVLSDRHAPNEKLFF. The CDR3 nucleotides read TGTGCCAGCAGGGTCCTTTCGGATCGGCACGCTCCTAATGAAAAACTGTTTTTT.

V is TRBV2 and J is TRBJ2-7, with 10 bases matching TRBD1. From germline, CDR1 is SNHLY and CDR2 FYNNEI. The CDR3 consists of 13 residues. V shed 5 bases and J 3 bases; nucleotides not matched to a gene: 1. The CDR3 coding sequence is TGTGCCAGCAGTTGGGACAGGGGCTACGAGCAGTACTTC. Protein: CASSWDRGYEQYF.

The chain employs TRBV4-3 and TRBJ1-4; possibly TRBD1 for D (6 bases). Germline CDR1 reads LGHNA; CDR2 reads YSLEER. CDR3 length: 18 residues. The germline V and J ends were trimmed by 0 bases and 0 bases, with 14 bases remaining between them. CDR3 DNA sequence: TGCGCCAGCAGCCAAGATCGGGGGGGGACAACAACTAATGAAAAACTGTTTTTT. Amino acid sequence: CASSQDRGGTTTNEKLFF.

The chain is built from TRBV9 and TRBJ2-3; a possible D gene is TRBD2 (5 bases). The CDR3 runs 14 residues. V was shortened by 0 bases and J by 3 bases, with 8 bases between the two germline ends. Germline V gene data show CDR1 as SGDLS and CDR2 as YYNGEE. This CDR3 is CASSVGRGTDTQYF. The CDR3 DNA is TGTGCCAGCAGCGTAGGCCGAGGGACAGATACGCAGTATTTT.

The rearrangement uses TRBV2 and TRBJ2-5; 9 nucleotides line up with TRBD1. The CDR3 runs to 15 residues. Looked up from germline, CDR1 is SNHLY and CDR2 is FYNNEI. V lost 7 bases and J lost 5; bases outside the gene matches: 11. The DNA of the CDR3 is TGTGCCAGCACCCTGTGGGGACAGGGCGGGGAGACCCAGTACTTC. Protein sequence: CASTLWGQGGETQYF. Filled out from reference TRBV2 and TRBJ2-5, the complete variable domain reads EPEVTQTPSHQVTQMGQEVILRCVPISNHLYFYWYRQILGQKVEFLVSFYNNEISEKSEIFDDQFSVERPDGSNFTLKIRSTKLEDSAMYFCASTLWGQGGETQYFGPGTRLLVL.

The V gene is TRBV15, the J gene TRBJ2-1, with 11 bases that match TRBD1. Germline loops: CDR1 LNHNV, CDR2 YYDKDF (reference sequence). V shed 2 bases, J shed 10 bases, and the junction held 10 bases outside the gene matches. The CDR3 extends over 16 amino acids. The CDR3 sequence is CATSRPGTGGFREQFF. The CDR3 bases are TGTGCCACCAGCAGACCCGGGACAGGGGGATTTCGAGAGCAGTTCTTC.

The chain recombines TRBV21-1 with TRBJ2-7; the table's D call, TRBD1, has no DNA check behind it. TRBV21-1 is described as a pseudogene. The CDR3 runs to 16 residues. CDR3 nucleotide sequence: TGTGCCAGCAGTAAAATTGTAGCGGACAGGGCCCACGAGCAGTACTTC. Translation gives CASSKIVADRAHEQYF.

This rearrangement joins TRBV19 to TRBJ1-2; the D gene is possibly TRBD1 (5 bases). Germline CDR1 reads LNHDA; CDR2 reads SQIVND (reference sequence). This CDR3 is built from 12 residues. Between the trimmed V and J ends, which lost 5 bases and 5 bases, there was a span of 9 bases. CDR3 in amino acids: CASSGGIYGYTF. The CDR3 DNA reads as TGTGCCAGTAGTGGGGGGATTTATGGCTACACCTTC. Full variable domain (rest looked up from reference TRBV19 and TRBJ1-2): DGGITQSPKYLFRKEGQNVTLSCEQNLNHDAMYWYRQDPGQGLRLIYYSQIVNDFQKGDIAEGYSVSREKKESFPLTVTSAQKNPTAFYLCASSGGIYGYTFGSGTRLTVV.

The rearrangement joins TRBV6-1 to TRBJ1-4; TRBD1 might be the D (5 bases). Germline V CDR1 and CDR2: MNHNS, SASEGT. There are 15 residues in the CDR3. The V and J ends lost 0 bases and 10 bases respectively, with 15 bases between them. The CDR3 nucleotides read TGTGCCAGCAGTGAAGCGGAATCCCAGGGCGGAAAACTGTTTTTT. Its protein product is CASSEAESQGGKLFF.

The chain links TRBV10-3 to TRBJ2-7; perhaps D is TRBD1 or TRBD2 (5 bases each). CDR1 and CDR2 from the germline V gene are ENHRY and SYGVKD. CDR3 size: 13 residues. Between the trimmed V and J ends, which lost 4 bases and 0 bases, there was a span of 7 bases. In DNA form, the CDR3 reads TGTGCCATCAGTGTGGGGGACTCCTACGAGCAGTACTTC. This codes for CAISVGDSYEQYF.

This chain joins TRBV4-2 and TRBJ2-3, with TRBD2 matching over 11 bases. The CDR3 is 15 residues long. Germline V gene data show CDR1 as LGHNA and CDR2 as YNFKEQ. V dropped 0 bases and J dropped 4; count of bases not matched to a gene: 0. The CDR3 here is CASSQDSGGADTQYF. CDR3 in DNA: TGTGCCAGCAGCCAAGATAGCGGGGGGGCAGATACGCAGTATTTT.

The CDR3 region is CASSQDLGDRDNNEQFF. The CDR3 bases are TGCGCCAGCAGCCAAGATCTAGGAGACAGGGATAACAATGAGCAGTTCTTC. This chain uses TRBV4-3 with TRBJ2-1, with 7 bases lining up with TRBD1. CDR1 and CDR2 (germline): LGHNA, YSLEER. CDR3 length: 17 amino acids. After removal of 0 bases from V and 5 bases from J, the junction contained 10 bases not matched to a gene.

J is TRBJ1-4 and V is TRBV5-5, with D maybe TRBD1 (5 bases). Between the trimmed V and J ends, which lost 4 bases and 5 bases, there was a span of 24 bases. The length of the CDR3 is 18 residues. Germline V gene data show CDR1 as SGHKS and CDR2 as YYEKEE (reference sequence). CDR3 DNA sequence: TGTGCCAGCAGCCCGGGACTCAAGGGCCATCCCGGGAATGAAAAACTGTTTTTT. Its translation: CASSPGLKGHPGNEKLFF. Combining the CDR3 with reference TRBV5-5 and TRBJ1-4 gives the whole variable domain DAGVTQSPTHLIKTRGQQVTLRCSPISGHKSVSWYQQVLGQGPQFIFQYYEKEERGRGNFPDRFSARQFPNYSSELNVNALLLGDSALYLCASSPGLKGHPGNEKLFFGSGTQLSVL.

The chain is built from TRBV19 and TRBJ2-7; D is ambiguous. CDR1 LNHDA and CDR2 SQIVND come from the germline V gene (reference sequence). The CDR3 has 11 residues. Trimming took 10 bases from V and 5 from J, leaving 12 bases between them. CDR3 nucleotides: TGTGCCACCGTAGGGTTTGACGAGCAGTACTTC. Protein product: CATVGFDEQYF.

The CDR3 bases are TGTGCCAGCCGGGGAGATAATGAAAAACTGTTTTTT. Encoded protein: CASRGDNEKLFF. V and J are TRBV6-6 and TRBJ1-4; D not resolved. V lost 8 bases, J lost 4 bases, and 8 bases lay in between. This CDR3 has 12 amino acids. Germline CDR1 and CDR2: MNHNY and SVGAGI (reference sequence).

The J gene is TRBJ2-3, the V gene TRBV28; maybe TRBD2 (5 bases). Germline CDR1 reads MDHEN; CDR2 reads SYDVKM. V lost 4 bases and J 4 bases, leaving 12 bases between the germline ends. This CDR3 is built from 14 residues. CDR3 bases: TGTGCCAGCAGTTACGAGGGTTCCTCAGATACGCAGTATTTT. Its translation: CASSYEGSSDTQYF.

The CDR3, as DNA: TGTGCCAGCAGCTTGGAGGGAACTGGGGCCAACGTCCTGACTTTC. This sequence encodes CASSLEGTGANVLTF. V is TRBV5-4 and J is TRBJ2-6; D gene uncertain. Germline V lookup: CDR1 SGHNT, CDR2 YYREEE (reference sequence). V was cut by 0 bases and J by 2 bases, with 6 bases left in between. This CDR3 spans 15 amino acids.